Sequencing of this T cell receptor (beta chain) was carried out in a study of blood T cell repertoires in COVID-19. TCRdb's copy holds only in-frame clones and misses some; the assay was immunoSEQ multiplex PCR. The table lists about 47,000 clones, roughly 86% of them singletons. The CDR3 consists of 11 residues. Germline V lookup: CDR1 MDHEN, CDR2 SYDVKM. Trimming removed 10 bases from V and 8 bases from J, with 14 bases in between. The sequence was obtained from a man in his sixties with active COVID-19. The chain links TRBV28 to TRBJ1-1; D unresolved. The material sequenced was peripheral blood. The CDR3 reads CATQTKTEAFF. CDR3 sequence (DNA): TGTGCCACCCAGACAAAAACCGAAGCTTTCTTT.